This T cell receptor beta chain was captured in a study of cytomegalovirus exposure and HLA in healthy donors. Overall study results and limits: Among the CMV-associated chains, a few were confirmed in vitro as specific for CMV antigens.

On this clone: Its antigen is not identified.

Using immunoSEQ multiplex PCR, the repertoire was profiled, and TCRdb retains in-frame clones only, with some absent. The repertoire includes roughly 80,000 clones, 94% of them detected once, and more than 2% sits in the top ten. V was clipped by 1 base and J by 6 bases, with 13 bases between them. Per the germline V gene, CDR1 is SEHNR and CDR2 is FQNEAQ (reference sequence). There are 14 residues in the CDR3. The chain recombines TRBV7-9 with TRBJ2-7, with D possibly being TRBD2 (6 bases). Sequencing was done on a sample of PBMCs. The receptor comes from a woman aged 18-29 years in good health and CMV-seronegative. CDR3 sequence (DNA): TGTGCCAGCAGCTTAGAGGCGGGATCATCCGAGCAGTACTTC. It is translated as CASSLEAGSSEQYF. Based on the CDR3 plus reference TRBV7-9 and TRBJ2-7, the full variable domain is DTGVSQNPRHKITKRGQNVTFRCDPISEHNRLYWYRQTLGQGPEFLTYFQNEAQLEKSRLLSDRFSAERPKGSFSTLEIQRTEQGDSAMYLCASSLEAGSSEQYFGPGTRLTVT.